This TCR beta chain was observed in a study of beta chain features in type 1 diabetes. With regard to this clone: The antigen is unknown.

Expressed TCRB transcripts were sequenced after all isolated RNA was converted to cDNA. Assay: immunoSEQ multiplex PCR; the TCRdb copy retains only in-frame clones and omits some. The data show around 250,000 clones, approximately 15% seen once. Notes on the study in general: The cDNA sequencing approach could over-represent high-TCR-expressing cells. TCRB CDR3s from Type 1 diabetes patients were moderately but significantly shorter in all four CD4+ subsets.

The germline V and J ends were trimmed by 0 bases and 5 bases, with 8 bases remaining between them. This CDR3 is built from 14 residues. The germline V gene encodes CDR1 SGDLS and CDR2 YYNGEE. Sequenced sample: naive CD4+ T cells from blood. V and J are TRBV9 and TRBJ1-4; D is undetermined. The sequence came from a man aged 25-45 years with type 1 diabetes. The CDR3 DNA follows: TGTGCCAGCAGCGTAGGGGCCGAGAATGAAAAACTGTTTTTT. It is translated as CASSVGAENEKLFF. The full variable domain, completed using reference TRBV9 and TRBJ1-4, is DSGVTQTPKHLITATGQRVTLRCSPRSGDLSVYWYQQSLDQGLQFLIQYYNGEERAKGNILERFSAQQFPDLHSELNLSSLELGDSALYFCASSVGAENEKLFFGSGTQLSVL.